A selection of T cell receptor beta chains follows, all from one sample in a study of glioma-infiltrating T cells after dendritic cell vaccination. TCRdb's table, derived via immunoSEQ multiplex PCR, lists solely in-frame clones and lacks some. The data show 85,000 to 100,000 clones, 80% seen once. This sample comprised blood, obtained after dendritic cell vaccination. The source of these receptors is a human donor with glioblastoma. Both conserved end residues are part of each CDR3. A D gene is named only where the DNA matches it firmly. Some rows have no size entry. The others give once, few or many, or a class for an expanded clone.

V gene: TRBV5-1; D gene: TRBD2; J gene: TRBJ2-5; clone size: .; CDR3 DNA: TGCGCCAGCAGCTTAGGACTAGCGGGGAAAGAGACCCAGTACTTC; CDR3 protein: CASSLGLAGKETQYF
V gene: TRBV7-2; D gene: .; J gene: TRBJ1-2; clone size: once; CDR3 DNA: TGTGCCAGCAGCTATGTGAGCTCCCGAGACTACACCTTC; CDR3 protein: CASSYVSSRDYTF
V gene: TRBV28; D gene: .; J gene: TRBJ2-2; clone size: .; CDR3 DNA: TGTGCCAGCAGTCCGTACACCGGGGAGCTGTTTTTT; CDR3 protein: CASSPYTGELFF
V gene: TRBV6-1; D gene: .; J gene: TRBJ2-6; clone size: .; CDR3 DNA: TGTGCCAGCAGTGGTTCACTCGTCTCTGGGGCCAACGTCCTGACTTTC; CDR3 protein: CASSGSLVSGANVLTF
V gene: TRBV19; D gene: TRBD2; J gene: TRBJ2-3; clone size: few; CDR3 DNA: TGTGCCAGTAGTATGAGGCGGGGGGCCACAGATACGCAGTATTTT; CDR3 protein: CASSMRRGATDTQYF
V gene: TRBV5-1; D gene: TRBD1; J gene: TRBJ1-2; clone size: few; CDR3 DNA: TGCGCCAGCACCAGGACAGGGGAGGCCTATGGCTACACCTTC; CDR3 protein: CASTRTGEAYGYTF
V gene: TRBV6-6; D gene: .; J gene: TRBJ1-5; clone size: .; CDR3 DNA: TGTGCCAGCGCACGACCGGGGAGCAATCAGCCCCAGCATTTT; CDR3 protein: CASARPGSNQPQHF
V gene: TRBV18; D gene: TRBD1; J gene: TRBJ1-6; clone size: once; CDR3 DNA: TGTGCCAGCTCAAATGGGACAGGGAATTCACCCCTCCACTTT; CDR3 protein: CASSNGTGNSPLHF
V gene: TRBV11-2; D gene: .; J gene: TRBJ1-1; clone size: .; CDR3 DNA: TGTGCCAGCAGCTTAGATGGAGCTGGCACTGAAGCTTTCTTT; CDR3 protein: CASSLDGAGTEAFF
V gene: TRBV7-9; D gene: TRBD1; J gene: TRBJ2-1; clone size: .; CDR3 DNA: TGTGCCAGCAGCGTGGGACAGGGGGGACACAATGAGCAGTTCTTC; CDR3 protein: CASSVGQGGHNEQFF
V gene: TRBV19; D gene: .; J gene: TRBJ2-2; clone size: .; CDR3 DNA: TGTGCCAGTAGTATTAGGGTGGGACATGACACCGGGGAGCTGTTTTTT; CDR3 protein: CASSIRVGHDTGELFF
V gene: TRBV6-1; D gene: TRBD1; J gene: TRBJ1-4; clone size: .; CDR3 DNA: TGTGCCAGCAGTGATCGGGCAGGGGGCTTTGCTAATGAAAAACTGTTTTTT; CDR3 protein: CASSDRAGGFANEKLFF
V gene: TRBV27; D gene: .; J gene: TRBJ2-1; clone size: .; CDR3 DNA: TGTGCCAGCAGTCCCCAGACGGGATACAATGAGCAGTTCTTC; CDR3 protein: CASSPQTGYNEQFF
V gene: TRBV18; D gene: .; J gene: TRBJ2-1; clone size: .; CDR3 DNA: TGTGCCAGCTCATCACCCGGAGGGGCCGAGCAGTTCTTC; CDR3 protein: CASSSPGGAEQFF
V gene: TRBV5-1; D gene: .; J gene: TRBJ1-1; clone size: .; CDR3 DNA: TGCGCCAGCAGCTTGACTGGGACAAGCCCCGCCGACCGTGAAGCTTTCTTT; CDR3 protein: CASSLTGTSPADREAFF
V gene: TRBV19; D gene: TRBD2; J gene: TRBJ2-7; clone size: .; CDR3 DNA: TGTGCCAGTAGTATTTCAGGACTAGCGGGAGTGTGGGAGCAGTACTTC; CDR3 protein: CASSISGLAGVWEQYF
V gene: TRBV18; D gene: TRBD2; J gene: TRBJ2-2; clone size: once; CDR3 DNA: TGTGCCAGCTCACCACCGGAGGTAGGACTAGCGGGAGACACCGGGGAGCTGTTTTTT; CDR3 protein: CASSPPEVGLAGDTGELFF
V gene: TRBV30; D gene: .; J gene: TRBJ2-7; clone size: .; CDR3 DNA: TGTGCCTGGAGCCCTCAGACCTACGAGCAGTACTTC; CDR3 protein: CAWSPQTYEQYF
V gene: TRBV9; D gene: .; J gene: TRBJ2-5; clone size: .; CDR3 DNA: TGTGCCAGCAGCGTCGACCAAGAGACCCAGTACTTC; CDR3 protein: CASSVDQETQYF
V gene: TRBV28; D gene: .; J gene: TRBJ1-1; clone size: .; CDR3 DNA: TGTGCCAGCAGTTTAAGTTTGGGCGGGAGAAAAGCTTTCTTT; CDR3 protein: CASSLSLGGRKAFF
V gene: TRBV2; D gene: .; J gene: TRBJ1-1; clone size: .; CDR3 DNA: TGTGCCAGCAACTCCCAGGGTGAGGCTTTCTTT; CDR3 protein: CASNSQGEAFF
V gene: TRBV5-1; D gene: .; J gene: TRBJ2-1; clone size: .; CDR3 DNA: TGCGCCAGCAGCTTGGTCGTAGTTCAGGGCAATGAGCAGTTCTTC; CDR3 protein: CASSLVVVQGNEQFF
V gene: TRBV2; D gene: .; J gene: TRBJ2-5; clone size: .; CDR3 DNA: TGTGCCAGCGAGGGTCTTCGGGAGACCCAGTACTTC; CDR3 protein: CASEGLRETQYF
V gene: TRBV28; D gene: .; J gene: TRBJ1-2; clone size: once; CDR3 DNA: TGTGCCACCCTCGCCGGGAGTGGCTACACCTTC; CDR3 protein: CATLAGSGYTF
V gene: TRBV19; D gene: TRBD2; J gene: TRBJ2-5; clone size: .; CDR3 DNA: TGTGCCAGTAGCCTCGGCCTAGCGGGGGGGCGAGAGACCCAGTACTTC; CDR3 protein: CASSLGLAGGRETQYF
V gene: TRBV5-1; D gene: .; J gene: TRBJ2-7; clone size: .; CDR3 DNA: TGCGCCAGCAGCTCAGGGGTCGAGCAGTACTTC; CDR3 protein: CASSSGVEQYF
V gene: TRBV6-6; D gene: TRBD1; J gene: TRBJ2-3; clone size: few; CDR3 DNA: TGTGCCAGCAGTTACTTACGGGACAGAAGGACGCAGTATTTT; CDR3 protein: CASSYLRDRRTQYF
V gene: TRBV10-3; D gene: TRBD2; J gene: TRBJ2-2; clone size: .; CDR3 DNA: TGTGCCATCAGTGCCGTAGAGGGAGGGAGCACCGGGGAGCTGTTTTTT; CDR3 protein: CAISAVEGGSTGELFF
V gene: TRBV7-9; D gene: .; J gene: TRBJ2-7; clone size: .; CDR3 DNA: TGTGCCAGCAGCCCGCATCCTCGAGAATTC; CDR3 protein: CASSPHPREF
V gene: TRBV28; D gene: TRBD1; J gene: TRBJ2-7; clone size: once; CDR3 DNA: TGTGCCAGCAGTCTAGGGGGCGAGTGGAAGCAGTACTTC; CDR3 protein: CASSLGGEWKQYF
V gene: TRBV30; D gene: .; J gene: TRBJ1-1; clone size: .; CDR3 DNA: TGTGCCTGGAGGGGGACGGCGGGAACTGAAGCTTTCTTT; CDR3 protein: CAWRGTAGTEAFF
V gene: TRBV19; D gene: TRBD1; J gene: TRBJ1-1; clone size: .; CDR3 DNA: TGTGCCAGTAGTACGGGCCTAAGGACAGGAGACACTGAAGCTTTCTTT; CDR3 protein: CASSTGLRTGDTEAFF
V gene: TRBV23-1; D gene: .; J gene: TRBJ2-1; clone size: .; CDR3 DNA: TGCGCCAGCAGTCAACAAAGGGGTCCGGGCTACAATGAGCAGTTCTTC; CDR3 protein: CASSQQRGPGYNEQFF